This TCR beta chain was found in a study of blood T cell repertoires in COVID-19. About the study: Sites in the United States, Italy and Spain provided acute and convalescent COVID-19 samples. In each case, the material was cDNA or gDNA derived from T cells, B-cell-depleted T cells, or PBMCs.

Trimming took 8 bases from V and 4 from J, leaving 14 bases between them. The length of the CDR3 is 13 residues. Generated by immunoSEQ multiplex PCR, the TCRdb table keeps only in-frame clones and is missing some. The table records about 90,000 clones, about four fifths of them present only once. Sequencing was carried out using peripheral blood. This TCR was recovered from a man aged 55 to 70 with acute or convalescent COVID-19. This chain links TRBV12-3 or TRBV12-4 with TRBJ1-1; D is possibly TRBD1 (5 bases). CDR3 DNA sequence: TGTGCCAGCGGTGGCTACAGGCTCACTGAAGCTTTCTTT. As protein: CASGGYRLTEAFF.